The sequence of this T cell receptor beta chain was determined in a study of neurological immune-mediated disorders. Study-wide findings and caveats: HTLV-1-associated myelopathy had the most TCR clonal expansion, and multiple sclerosis had the least, less than healthy controls.

Per the germline V gene, CDR1 is MNHEY and CDR2 is SVGAGI. The CDR3 sequence is 16 residues long. V shed 2 bases, J shed 5 bases, and the junction held 5 bases outside the gene matches. Every sequencing run drew on 15-18 subjects and yielded over 160 million TCR-beta sequences. Using its own MiXCR run on the 5' RACE reads, TCRdb lists one record per CDR3 protein. Of 43,000 or so distinct CDR3 sequences in the sample, 13% are singletons; the top ten hold 11%. The time point is: longitudinal time-point 3. Volunteers from a blood bank in Maryland, USA, constituted the healthy controls. In this sample, this clonotype turned up many times. What it binds is unknown.

The clonotype comes from a young man in good health. The rearrangement uses TRBV6-5 and TRBJ2-7; 14 nucleotides agree with TRBD2. Sequencing was carried out using PBMCs. CDR3 sequence: CASSYTGLAGGNEQYF. The CDR3, as DNA: TGTGCCAGCAGTTACACCGGACTAGCGGGAGGTAACGAGCAGTACTTC.